Listed below are T cell receptor beta chains from one sample, sequenced in a study of blood T cell repertoires in COVID-19. The assay was immunoSEQ multiplex PCR, and TCRdb's table has in-frame clones only and misses some. This sample has a few hundred thousand clones, with 83% found just once. The sample consisted of PBMCs or T cells enriched from blood (not recorded which). Receptor source: a woman between 45 and 65 years old who had recovered from COVID-19. Both conserved end residues are part of each CDR3. Clone size, where shown, is once, few, many, or a class for clones that have expanded.

v_call,clone_size,j_call,cdr3_aa
TRBV5-4,-,TRBJ2-5,CASSRDRGSETQYF
TRBV15,-,TRBJ1-1,CATSLPRVNTEAFF
TRBV30,once,TRBJ1-4,CAWSGDRINEKLFF
TRBV19,-,TRBJ1-6,CASSMLTGGRNSPLHF
TRBV4-2,-,TRBJ2-3,CASSRGGQGLKMDTQYF
TRBV7-2,once,TRBJ2-2,CASSLGFRQGHRGELFF
TRBV30,-,TRBJ1-2,CAWTTGGYGYTF
TRBV21-1,once,TRBJ2-7,CASSKSRGQGLYEQYF
TRBV30,-,TRBJ1-4,CAWSDPRKLFF
TRBV11-2,-,TRBJ2-2,CASSLGIHRGRGGTGELFF
TRBV7-2,-,TRBJ2-5,CASSLVTEETQYF
TRBV15,-,TRBJ1-4,CATSRDSGADEKLFF
TRBV6-2/TRBV6-3,-,TRBJ2-4,CASSGTGWNIQYF
TRBV6-5,-,TRBJ1-1,CAAGEGTEAFF
TRBV12-3/TRBV12-4,-,TRBJ1-1,CASSLSRPQAFF
TRBV18,-,TRBJ1-1,CASSPVQGRNTEAFF
TRBV28,few,TRBJ1-3,CASSTHSGNTIYF
TRBV3-1/TRBV3-2,-,TRBJ2-3,CASSQRGTDTQYF
TRBV7-8,-,TRBJ2-1,CASSLGLYNEQFF
TRBV10-3,once,TRBJ2-1,CAISGTQDNEQFF
TRBV10-3,-,TRBJ2-2,CAISGRLADLTGELFF
TRBV11-2,-,TRBJ2-7,CASSPLGSASVSRGYEQYF
TRBV18,-,TRBJ1-1,CASSAGGAHTEAFF